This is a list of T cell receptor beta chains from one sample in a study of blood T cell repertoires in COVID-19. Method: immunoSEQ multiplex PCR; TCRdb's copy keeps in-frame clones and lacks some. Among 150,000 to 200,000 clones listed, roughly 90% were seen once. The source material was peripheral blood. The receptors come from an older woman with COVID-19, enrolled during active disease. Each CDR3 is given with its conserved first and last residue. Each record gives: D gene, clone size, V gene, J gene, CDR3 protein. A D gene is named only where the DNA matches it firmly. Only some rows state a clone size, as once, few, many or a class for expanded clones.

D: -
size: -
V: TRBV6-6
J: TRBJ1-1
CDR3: CASSPPGEGTEAFF

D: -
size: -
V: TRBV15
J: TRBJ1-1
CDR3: CATSRGRTLGGTEAFF

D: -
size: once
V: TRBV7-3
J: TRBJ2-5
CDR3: CASSVDGIGETQYF

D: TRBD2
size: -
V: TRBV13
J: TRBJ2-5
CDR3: CASRLAGGQETQYF

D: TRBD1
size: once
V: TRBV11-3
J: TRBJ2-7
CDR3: CASSSRTGSHEQYF

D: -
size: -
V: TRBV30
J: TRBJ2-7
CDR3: CAWSVEGAPYEQYF

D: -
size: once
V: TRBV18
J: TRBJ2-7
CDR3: CASSPAGEQYF

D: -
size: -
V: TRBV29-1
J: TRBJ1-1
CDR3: CSVGQGIAEAFF

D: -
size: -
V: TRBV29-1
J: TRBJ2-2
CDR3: CSVAGGPNTGELFF

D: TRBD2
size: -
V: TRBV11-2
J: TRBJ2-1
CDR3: CASSLVAGAYNEQFF

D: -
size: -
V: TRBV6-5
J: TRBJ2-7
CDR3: CASRYPGHPYEQYF

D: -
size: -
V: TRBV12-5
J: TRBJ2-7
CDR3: CASGFGESALYEQYF

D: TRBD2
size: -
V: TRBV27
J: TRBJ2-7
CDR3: CASSSQRETYEQYF

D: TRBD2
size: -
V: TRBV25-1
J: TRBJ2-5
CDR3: CASMSGGVGVQETQYF

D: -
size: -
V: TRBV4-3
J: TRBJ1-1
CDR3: CASSEHPNTEAFF

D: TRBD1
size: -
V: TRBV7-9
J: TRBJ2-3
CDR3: CASSLAGQHTDTQYF

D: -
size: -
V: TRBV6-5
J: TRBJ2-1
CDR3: CASTRENEQFF

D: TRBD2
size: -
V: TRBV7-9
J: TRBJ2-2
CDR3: CASSPVLAGGPGELFF

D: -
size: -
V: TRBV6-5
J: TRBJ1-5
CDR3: CASSYRTAYQPQHF

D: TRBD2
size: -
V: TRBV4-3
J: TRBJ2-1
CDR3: CASSQTLAGGAYNEQFF

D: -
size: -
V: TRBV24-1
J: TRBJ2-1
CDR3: CATSDRLAGTEQFF

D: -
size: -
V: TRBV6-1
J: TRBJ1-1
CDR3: CASSEIQGSEAFF

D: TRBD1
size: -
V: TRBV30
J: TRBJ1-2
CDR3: CAWSGTGGTYGYTF

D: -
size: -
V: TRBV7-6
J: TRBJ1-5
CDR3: CASSLGRQKSQPQHF

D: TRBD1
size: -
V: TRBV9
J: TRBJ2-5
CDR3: CASSAGSRDRETQYF

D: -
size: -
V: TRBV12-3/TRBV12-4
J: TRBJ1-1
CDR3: CASRGQLGTEAFF

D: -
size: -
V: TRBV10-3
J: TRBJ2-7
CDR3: CAISEDREAGEQYF

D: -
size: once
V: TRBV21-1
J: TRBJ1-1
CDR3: CASSGSGKGGARGAEAFF

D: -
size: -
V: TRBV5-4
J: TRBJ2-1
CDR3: CASSLVGLKSYNEQFF

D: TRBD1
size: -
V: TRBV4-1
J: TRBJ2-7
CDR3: CASSPQTGAPYEQYF

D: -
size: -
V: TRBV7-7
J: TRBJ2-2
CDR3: CASSLSPGTGELFF

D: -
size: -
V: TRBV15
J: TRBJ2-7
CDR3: CATSREWGDYEQYF

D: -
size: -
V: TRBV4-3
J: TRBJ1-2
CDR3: CASSQETGGPLRGYTF

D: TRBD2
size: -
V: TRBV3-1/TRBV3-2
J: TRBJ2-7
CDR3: CASSQDGLAGNEQYF

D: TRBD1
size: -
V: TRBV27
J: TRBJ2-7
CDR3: CASSRGQAFEQYF

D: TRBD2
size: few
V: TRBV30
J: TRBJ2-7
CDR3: CAWSATSGKSKYEQYF

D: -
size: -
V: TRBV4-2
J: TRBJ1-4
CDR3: CASSPRDIATNEKLFF

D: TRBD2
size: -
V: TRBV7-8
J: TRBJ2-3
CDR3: CASSVQASGYTDTQYF

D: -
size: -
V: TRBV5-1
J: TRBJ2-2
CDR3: CASSLDMDTGELFF

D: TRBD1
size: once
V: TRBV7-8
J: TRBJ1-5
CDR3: CASSLVGQGSVHQPQHF

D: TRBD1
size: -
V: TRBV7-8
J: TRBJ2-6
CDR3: CASSLKTGGPPGANVLTF

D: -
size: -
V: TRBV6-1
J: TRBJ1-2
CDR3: CASSEGPGHYGYTF

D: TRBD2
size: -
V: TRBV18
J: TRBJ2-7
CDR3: CASSPSGRSYEQYF

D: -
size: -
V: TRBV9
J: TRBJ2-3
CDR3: CASSRTSTDTQYF

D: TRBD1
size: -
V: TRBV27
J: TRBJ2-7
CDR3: CASSLPRDRGNEQYF

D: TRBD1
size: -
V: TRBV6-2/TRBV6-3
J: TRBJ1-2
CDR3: CASSSSVVRQGRGYTF

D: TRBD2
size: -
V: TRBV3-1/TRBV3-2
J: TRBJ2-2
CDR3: CASSPGLGNTGELFF

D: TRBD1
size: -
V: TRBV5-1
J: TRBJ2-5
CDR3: CASSLGTGSTETQYF

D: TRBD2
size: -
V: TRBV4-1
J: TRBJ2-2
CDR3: CASSRQTSGRGTGELFF

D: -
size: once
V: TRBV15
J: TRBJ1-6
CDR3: CATRAGQGITLANSPLHF